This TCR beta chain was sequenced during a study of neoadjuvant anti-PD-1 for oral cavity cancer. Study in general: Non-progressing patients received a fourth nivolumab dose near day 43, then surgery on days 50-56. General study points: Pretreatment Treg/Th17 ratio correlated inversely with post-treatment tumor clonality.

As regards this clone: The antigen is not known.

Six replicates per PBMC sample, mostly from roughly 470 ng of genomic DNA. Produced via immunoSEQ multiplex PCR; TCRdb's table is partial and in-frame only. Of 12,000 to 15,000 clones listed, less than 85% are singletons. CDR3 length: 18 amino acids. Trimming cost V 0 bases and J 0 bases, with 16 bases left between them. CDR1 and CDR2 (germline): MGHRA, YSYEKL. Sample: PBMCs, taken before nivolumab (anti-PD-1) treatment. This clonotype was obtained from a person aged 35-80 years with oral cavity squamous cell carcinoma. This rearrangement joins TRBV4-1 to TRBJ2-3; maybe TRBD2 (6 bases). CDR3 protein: CASSQDDFSGTSTDTQYF. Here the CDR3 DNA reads TGCGCCAGCAGCCAAGATGATTTTAGCGGCACTAGCACAGATACGCAGTATTTT.